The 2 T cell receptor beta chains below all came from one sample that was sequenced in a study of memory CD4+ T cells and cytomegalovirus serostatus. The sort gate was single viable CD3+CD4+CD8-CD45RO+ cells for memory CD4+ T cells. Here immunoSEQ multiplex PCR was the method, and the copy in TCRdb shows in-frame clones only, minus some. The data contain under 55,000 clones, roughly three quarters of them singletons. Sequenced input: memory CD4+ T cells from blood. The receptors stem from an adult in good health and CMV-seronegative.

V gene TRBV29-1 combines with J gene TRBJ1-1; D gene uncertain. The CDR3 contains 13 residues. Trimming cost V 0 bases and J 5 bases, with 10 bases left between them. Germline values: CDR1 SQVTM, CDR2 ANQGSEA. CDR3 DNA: TGCAGCGTTGAAGAGGGAGGAGGAACTGAAGCTTTCTTT. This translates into CSVEEGGGTEAFF.

CDR3 protein: CASSHRQETQYF. In DNA form, the CDR3 reads TGCGCCAGCAGCCATCGTCAAGAGACCCAGTACTTC. V and J are TRBV5-1 and TRBJ2-5; D ambiguous. The CDR3 totals 12 residues. Germline V lookup: CDR1 SGHRS, CDR2 YFSETQ. V was cut by 4 bases and J by 2 bases, with 6 bases left in between.